This entry lists 6 T cell receptor beta chains sequenced from one sample in a study of cytotoxic CD8 clonotypes in ibrutinib-treated CLL. Measured with immunoSEQ multiplex PCR; TCRdb has only the in-frame clones, and not every one. The sample carries more than 200,000 clones, around 70% recorded once. Sequencing was performed on PBMCs, taken after 24 months of ibrutinib treatment. All receptors derive from a human donor with chronic lymphocytic leukemia.

The sample holds a few counts of this clone. V gene TRBV7-6 combines with J gene TRBJ1-3, with 7 nucleotides matching TRBD1. From germline, CDR1 is SGHVS and CDR2 FNYEAQ. This CDR3 spans 15 amino acids. V lost 4 bases, J lost 0 bases, and 3 bases stayed unmatched. The CDR3 DNA follows: TGTGCCAGCAGCTCCCAGGGGGACTCTGGAAACACCATATATTTT. This translates into CASSSQGDSGNTIYF.

This chain joins TRBV4-2 and TRBJ2-7, with TRBD2 identical over 9 bases. V dropped 1 base and J dropped 6; count of bases not matched to a gene: 4. Germline lookup yields CDR1 LGHNA and CDR2 YNFKEQ. The CDR3 contains 14 residues. The CDR3 DNA follows: TGTGCCAGCAGCCAAGGCGGGAGGGCCGGCGAGCAGTACTTC. It yields the protein CASSQGGRAGEQYF.

The V gene is TRBV30, the J gene TRBJ2-1, with D perhaps matching TRBD1 or TRBD2 (6 bases each). Germline assignment: CDR1 GTSNPN and CDR2 SVGIG (reference sequence). The CDR3 length is 12 residues. Trimming shortened V by 5 bases and J by 7 bases, and 12 bases separated the two germline ends. Here the CDR3 reads CAWERRGNEQFF. The CDR3 DNA is TGTGCCTGGGAGAGGAGGGGGAATGAGCAGTTCTTC.

This rearrangement joins TRBV20-1 to TRBJ1-1, with unresolved D. This CDR3 contains 10 residues. V was pared by 2 bases and J by 5 bases, with 3 bases between. Looked up from germline, CDR1 is DFQATT and CDR2 is SNEGSKA (reference sequence). The chain's CDR3 is CSARRTEAFF. The CDR3 DNA reads TGCAGTGCTAGACGTACTGAAGCTTTCTTT.

The gene calls are TRBV18 and TRBJ2-7; the D gene could be TRBD1 or TRBD2 (5 bases each). V lost 5 bases and J 4 bases, leaving 12 bases between the germline ends. Germline V CDR1 and CDR2: KGHSH, LQKENI. The CDR3 has 13 residues. CDR3 sequence: CASSKTREYEQYF. DNA for the CDR3: TGTGCCAGCTCAAAAACCAGGGAGTACGAGCAGTACTTC. The full variable domain, its missing parts supplied by reference TRBV18 and TRBJ2-7, is NAGVMQNPRHLVRRRGQEARLRCSPMKGHSHVYWYRQLPEEGLKFMVYLQKENIIDESGMPKERFSAEFPKEGPSILRIQQVVRGDSAAYFCASSKTREYEQYFGPGTRLTVT.

The V and J genes are TRBV10-3 and TRBJ2-6; D unclear. Trimming removed 0 bases from V and 0 bases from J, with 9 bases in between. The CDR3 runs to 17 residues. Germline CDR1 reads ENHRY; CDR2 reads SYGVKD. The chain's CDR3 is CAISESGLNSGANVLTF. The CDR3 nucleotides are TGTGCCATCAGTGAGTCCGGGCTCAACTCTGGGGCCAACGTCCTGACTTTC.